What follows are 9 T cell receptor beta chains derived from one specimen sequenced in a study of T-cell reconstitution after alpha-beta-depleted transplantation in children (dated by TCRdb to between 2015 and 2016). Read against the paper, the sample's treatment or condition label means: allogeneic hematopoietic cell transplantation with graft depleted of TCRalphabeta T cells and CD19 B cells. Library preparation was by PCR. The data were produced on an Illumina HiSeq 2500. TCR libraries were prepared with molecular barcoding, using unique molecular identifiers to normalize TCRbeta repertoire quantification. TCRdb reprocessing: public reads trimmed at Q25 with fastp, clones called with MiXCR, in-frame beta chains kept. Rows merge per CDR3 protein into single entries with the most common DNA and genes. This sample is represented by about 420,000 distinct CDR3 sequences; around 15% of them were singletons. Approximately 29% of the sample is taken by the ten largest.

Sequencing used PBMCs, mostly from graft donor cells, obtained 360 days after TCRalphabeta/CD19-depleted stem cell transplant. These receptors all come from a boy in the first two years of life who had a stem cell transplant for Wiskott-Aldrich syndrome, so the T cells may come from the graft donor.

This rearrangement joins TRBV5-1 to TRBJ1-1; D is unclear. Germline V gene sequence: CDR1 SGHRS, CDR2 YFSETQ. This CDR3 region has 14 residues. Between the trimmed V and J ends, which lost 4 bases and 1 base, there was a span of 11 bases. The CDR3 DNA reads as TGCGCCAGCAGCCACTACCGGGAGAACACTGAAGCTTTCTTT. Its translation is CASSHYRENTEAFF.

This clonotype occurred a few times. DNA of the CDR3: TGTGCCAGCAGTTATGCTAGCGGGAGTAGCACAGATACGCAGTATTTT. This codes for CASSYASGSSTDTQYF. The chain is built from TRBV6-5 and TRBJ2-3; 10 bases fit TRBD2. CDR1 is MNHEY, CDR2 SVGAGI, per germline. The CDR3 has 16 residues. Losses at the gene ends were 3 bases for V and 0 bases for J; bases not matched to a gene: 3.

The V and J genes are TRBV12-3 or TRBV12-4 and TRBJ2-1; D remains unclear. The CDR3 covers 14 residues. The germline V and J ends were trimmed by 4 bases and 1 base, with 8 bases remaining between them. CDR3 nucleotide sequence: TGTGCCAGCAGTTCGACCGTTTCCTACAATGAGCAGTTCTTC. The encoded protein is CASSSTVSYNEQFF.

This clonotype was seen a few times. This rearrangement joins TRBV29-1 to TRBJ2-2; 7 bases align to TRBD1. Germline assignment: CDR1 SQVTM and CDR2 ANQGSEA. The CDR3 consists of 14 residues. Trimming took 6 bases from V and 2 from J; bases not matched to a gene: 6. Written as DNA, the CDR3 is TGCAGCGTCTCCGACAGGGTAAACACCGGGGAGCTGTTTTTT. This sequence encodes CSVSDRVNTGELFF.

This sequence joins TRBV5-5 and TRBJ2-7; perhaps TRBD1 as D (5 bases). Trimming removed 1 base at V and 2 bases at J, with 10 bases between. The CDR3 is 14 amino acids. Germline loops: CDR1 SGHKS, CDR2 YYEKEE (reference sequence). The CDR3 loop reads CASSLWGTAYEQYF. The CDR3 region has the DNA TGTGCCAGCAGCTTGTGGGGCACCGCCTACGAGCAGTACTTC.

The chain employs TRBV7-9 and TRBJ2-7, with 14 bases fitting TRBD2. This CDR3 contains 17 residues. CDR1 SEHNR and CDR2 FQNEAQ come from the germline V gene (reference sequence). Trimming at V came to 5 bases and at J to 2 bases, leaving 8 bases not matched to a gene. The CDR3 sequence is CASSPGLAGGPTYEQYF. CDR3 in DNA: TGTGCCAGCAGCCCCGGACTAGCGGGAGGCCCGACCTACGAGCAGTACTTC.

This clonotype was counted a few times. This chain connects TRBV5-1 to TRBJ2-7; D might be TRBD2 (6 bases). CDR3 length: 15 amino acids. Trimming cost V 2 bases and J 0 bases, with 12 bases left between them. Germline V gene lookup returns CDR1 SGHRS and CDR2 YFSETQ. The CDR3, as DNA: TGCGCCAGCAGCTTTGGGACTTTAAGCTCCTACGAGCAGTACTTC. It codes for CASSFGTLSSYEQYF. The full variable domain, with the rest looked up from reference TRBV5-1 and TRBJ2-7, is KAGVTQTPRYLIKTRGQQVTLSCSPISGHRSVSWYQQTPGQGLQFLFEYFSETQRNKGNFPGRFSGRQFSNSRSEMNVSTLELGDSALYLCASSFGTLSSYEQYFGPGTRLTVT.

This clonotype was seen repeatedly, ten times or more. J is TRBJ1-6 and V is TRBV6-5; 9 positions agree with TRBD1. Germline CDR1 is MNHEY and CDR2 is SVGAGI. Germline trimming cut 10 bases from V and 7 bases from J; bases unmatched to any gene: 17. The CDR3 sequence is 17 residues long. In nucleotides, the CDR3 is TGTGCCACCTCCGGGACAGGGTCTATCCATGTAAATTCACCCCTCCACTTT. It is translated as CATSGTGSIHVNSPLHF.

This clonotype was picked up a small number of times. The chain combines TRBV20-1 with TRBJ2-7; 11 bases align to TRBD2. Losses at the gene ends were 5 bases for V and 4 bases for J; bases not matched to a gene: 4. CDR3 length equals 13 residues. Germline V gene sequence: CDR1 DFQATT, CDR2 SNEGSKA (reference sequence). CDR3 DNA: TGCAGTGCTCGGACTAGCGGGTTTTACGAGCAGTACTTC. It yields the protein CSARTSGFYEQYF.